These 9 T cell receptor beta chains share one sample of origin, sequenced in a study of T cell repertoires in cytomegalovirus infection. These receptors' targets are unknown. In TCRdb, the reads were re-called with MiXCR into one record per CDR3 protein. The table lists hundreds of thousands of distinct CDR3 sequences, 30% to 35% of them singletons. The starting material was cultured PBMCs, obtained from culture after CMV antigen stimulation. These receptors were taken from a human donor in good health (CMV status not recorded). Some clones in this sample may be carry-over from other donors' samples.

Many counts were recorded for this clonotype. The chain carries TRBV7-2 and TRBJ2-1; possible D gene TRBD2, 6 bases. The germline CDR1 and CDR2 sequences are SGHTA and FQGNSA. Between the trimmed V and J ends, which lost 5 bases and 9 bases, there was a span of 14 bases. This CDR3 is 13 amino acids long. CDR3 bases: TGTGCCAGCAGCCGATTCCCGGGAGTTGAGCAGTTCTTC. This sequence encodes CASSRFPGVEQFF.

The CDR3 DNA sequence: TGTGCCAGCAGCTTAAGGGCAGTGATACCAGGGGGCTTCACCGGGGAGCTGTTTTTT. Translated: CASSLRAVIPGGFTGELFF. The gene calls are TRBV7-6 and TRBJ2-2, with TRBD1 matching over 8 bases. Germline V gene data show CDR1 as SGHVS and CDR2 as FNYEAQ. The CDR3 is 19 amino acids. The V segment lost 2 bases and the J segment 4 bases; nucleotides outside the gene matches: 15.

This clonotype came up a few times. V usage is TRBV19 and J usage is TRBJ1-1, with 8 bases fitting TRBD1. There are 16 residues in the CDR3. The germline V gene has CDR1 LNHDA and CDR2 SQIVND (reference sequence). J was trimmed by 2 bases and V by 3 bases; bases with no gene match: 8. The CDR3 bases are TGTGCCAGTAGTATTAGAGGACAGGGAATCAACACTGAAGCTTTCTTT. This sequence encodes CASSIRGQGINTEAFF.

The chain links TRBV20-1 to TRBJ1-5, with D perhaps TRBD1 (5 bases). The CDR3 sequence is 14 residues long. Trimming took 5 bases from V and 3 from J, leaving 14 bases between them. The germline gives CDR1 DFQATT, CDR2 SNEGSKA (reference sequence). CDR3 protein: CSASSDRINQPQHF. The CDR3 bases are TGCAGTGCTTCAAGTGACAGAATCAATCAGCCCCAGCATTTT.

This clonotype showed up many times. The gene calls are TRBV7-8 and TRBJ1-1; tentative D call: TRBD1 (6 bases). V lost 5 bases and J lost 3, with 16 bases in between. This CDR3 has 15 amino acids. CDR1 SGHVS and CDR2 FQNEAQ come from the germline V gene. In DNA form, the CDR3 reads TGTGCCAGCAGCCCCCAGGGGCGCCGGGACACTGAAGCTTTCTTT. It translates to CASSPQGRRDTEAFF.

The sample holds a few counts of this clonotype. V gene TRBV18 combines with J gene TRBJ2-7, with D unclear. CDR1 is KGHSH and CDR2 is LQKENI in the germline V gene. This CDR3 comprises 15 residues. Between the trimmed V and J ends, which lost 2 bases and 5 bases, there was a span of 16 bases. The CDR3: CASSPRVNSGDEQYF. The CDR3 bases are TGTGCCAGCTCACCAAGAGTAAATTCGGGCGACGAGCAGTACTTC.

This clonotype came up a few times. The chain joins TRBV11-2 to TRBJ2-7; 7 bases match TRBD1. Trimming at V came to 4 bases and at J to 10 bases, leaving 4 bases not matched to a gene. Germline V gene data show CDR1 as SGHAT and CDR2 as FQNNGV. There are 11 residues in the CDR3. CDR3 nucleotide sequence: TGTGCCAGCAGCTCCGGGACAGTACAGTACTTC. This sequence encodes CASSSGTVQYF.

This chain joins TRBV2 and TRBJ1-4; no clear D gene. Germline V gene data show CDR1 as SNHLY and CDR2 as FYNNEI. The CDR3 is 18 amino acids. With 3 bases removed from V and 7 bases from J, the gap between germline ends came to 24 bases. The CDR3 sequence: CASSEAGLSASPSEKLFF. The CDR3 nucleotides are TGTGCCAGCAGTGAGGCTGGACTCTCGGCCAGCCCGTCTGAAAAACTGTTTTTT.

This clonotype was found a few times. The genes are TRBV18 and TRBJ1-1; D is perhaps TRBD1 (5 bases). Germline V gene lookup returns CDR1 KGHSH and CDR2 LQKENI. The CDR3 has 13 amino acids. Trimming took 5 bases from V and 10 from J, leaving 17 bases between them. The CDR3 loop reads CASSLGQVTGAFF. CDR3 DNA sequence: TGTGCCAGCTCATTGGGGCAGGTTACGGGAGCTTTCTTT.